This T cell receptor beta chain was captured in a study of identical twins. Germline trimming cut 6 bases from V and 7 bases from J; bases unmatched to any gene: 8. This CDR3 is 16 amino acids long. Per the germline V gene, CDR1 is SNHLY and CDR2 is FYNNEI. This clonotype occurred once. From the 5' RACE reads, TCRdb called clonotypes with MiXCR, one entry per CDR3 protein. The data hold 510,000 or so distinct CDR3 sequences, with nearly 15% observed a single time. The sample was also reused in another study, on yellow fever vaccine responses in identical twins.

This TCR was recovered from a young woman in good health. The sequenced material came from CD4+ T cells sorted from blood. The chain links TRBV2 to TRBJ2-1, with 14 bases lining up with TRBD2. The CDR3 DNA reads as TGTGCCAGCAGCGCCGCCGGGACTAGCGGGAGTAATGAGCAGTTCTTC. Its protein product is CASSAAGTSGSNEQFF. Full variable domain (missing parts from reference TRBV2 and TRBJ2-1): EPEVTQTPSHQVTQMGQEVILRCVPISNHLYFYWYRQILGQKVEFLVSFYNNEISEKSEIFDDQFSVERPDGSNFTLKIRSTKLEDSAMYFCASSAAGTSGSNEQFFGPGTRLTVL.